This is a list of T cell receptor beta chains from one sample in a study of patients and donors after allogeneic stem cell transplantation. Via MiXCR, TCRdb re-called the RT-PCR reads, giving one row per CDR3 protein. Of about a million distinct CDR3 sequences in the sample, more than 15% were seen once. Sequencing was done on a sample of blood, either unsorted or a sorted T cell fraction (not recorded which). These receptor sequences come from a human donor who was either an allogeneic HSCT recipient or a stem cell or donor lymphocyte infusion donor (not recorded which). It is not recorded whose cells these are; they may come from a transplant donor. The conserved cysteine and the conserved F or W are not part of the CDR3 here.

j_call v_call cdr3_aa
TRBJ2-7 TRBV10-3 ATNPRQGGIYEQY
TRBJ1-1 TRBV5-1 ASKPGGEGTEAF
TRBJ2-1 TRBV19 ASSFIAGGPYNEQF
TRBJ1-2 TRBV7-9 ASSFSGGHGDGYT
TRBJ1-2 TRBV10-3 AISESRPGYT
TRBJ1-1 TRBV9 ASSEQGESSEAF
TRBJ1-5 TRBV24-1 ATSPGRGPSQPQH
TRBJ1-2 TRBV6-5 ASSYLQVRGGYT
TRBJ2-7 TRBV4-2 ASSQIETATPYEQY
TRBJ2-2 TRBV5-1 ASSFRGEGNTGELF
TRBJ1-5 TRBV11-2 ASSAQFSVFQH
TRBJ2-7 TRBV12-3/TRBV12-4 ASSGGYEQY
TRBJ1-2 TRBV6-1 ASTLEADPFLIGGYT
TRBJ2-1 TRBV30 AWNNVGDEQF
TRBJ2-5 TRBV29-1 SVVRTETQY
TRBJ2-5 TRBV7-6 ASAHRGQETQY
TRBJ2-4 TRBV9 ASSSGQGTSELAKNIQY
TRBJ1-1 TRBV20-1 SASPRGTFMNTEAF
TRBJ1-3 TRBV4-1 ASSQDRGGSGSGNTIY
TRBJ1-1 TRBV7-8 ASSLRGVYRGRDTEAF
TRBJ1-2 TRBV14 ASSQEVVSLYGYT
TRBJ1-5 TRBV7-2 ASSPWEWGGSQPQH
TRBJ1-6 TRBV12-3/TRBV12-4 ASSPAGISPLH
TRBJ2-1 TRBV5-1 ASRSGSTNEQF
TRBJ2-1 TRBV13 ASSHPSGSSEEQF
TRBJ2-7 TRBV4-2 ASGSGISYEQY
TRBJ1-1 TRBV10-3 AIRKSTRGGDTEAF
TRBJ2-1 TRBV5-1 ASSLGSTGYEQF
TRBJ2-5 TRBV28 ASSLWTDVDQETQY
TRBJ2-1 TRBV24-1 ATSLEYNEQF
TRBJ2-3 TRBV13 ASSRPSGGTDTQY